This T cell receptor (beta chain) appears in the sequencing data of a study of vaccination effects on CD4 cells after COVID-19. About the research overall: Each person got two doses of an mRNA SARS-CoV-2 vaccine, BNT162b2 or mRNA-1273.

CDR3 length equals 15 residues. Looked up from germline, CDR1 is LGHDT and CDR2 is YNNKEL (reference sequence). Trimming cost V 2 bases and J 6 bases; bases outside gene matches: 7. As concerns this clone: The target antigen is unknown.

At the end of around 11 days of culture, CD4+ T cells were isolated. General study results and limits: Cross-reactivity with common cold coronaviruses was shown by only 1 of 255 vaccine-induced clones in healthy vaccinees. Early timepoints after infection were absent, and convalescent patients were few in the study. Clonal contraction was marked in infection- and vaccine-induced clones late after vaccination.

Clones were sequenced by immunoSEQ multiplex PCR, and TCRdb holds only the in-frame ones, with some missing. This table has about 76,000 clones, roughly four fifths appearing once. The genes are TRBV3-1 (or the pseudogene TRBV3-2) and TRBJ2-3; 8 positions match TRBD2. The TCR comes from a human donor who received a COVID-19 vaccine. Sequenced material: CD4+ T cells from PBMCs cultured without peptide, taken before COVID-19 vaccination. CDR3 sequence (DNA): TGTGCCAGCAGCCAACCGGGGGGGCGATCTGATACGCAGTATTTT. Protein sequence: CASSQPGGRSDTQYF.